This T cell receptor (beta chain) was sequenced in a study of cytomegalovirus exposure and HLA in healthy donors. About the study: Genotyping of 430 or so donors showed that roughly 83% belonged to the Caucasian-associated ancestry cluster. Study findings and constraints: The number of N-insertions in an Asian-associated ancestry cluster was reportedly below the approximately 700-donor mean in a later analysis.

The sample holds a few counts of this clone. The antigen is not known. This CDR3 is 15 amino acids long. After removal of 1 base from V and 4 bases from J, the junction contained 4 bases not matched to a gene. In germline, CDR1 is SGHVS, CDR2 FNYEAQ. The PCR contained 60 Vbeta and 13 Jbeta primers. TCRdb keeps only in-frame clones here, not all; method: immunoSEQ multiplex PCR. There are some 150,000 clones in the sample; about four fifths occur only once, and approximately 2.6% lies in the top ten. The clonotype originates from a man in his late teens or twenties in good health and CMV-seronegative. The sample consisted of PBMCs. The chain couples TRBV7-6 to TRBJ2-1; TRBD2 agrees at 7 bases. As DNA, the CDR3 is TGTGCCAGCAGCTTAGGTGGGACTACGTACAATGAGCAGTTCTTC. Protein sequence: CASSLGGTTYNEQFF.